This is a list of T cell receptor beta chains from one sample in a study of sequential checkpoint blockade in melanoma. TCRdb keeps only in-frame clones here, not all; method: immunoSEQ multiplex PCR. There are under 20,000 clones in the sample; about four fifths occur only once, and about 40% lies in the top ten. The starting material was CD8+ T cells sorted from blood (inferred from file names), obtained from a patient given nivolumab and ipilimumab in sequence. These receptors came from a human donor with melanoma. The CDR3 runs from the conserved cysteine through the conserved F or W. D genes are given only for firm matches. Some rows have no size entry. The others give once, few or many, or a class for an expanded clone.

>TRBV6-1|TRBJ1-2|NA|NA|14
CASSEAPGPDGYTF
TGTGCCAGCAGTGAAGCGCCAGGGCCGGATGGCTACACCTTC
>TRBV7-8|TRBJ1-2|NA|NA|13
CASEEKANYGYTF
TGTGCCAGCGAGGAAAAGGCTAACTATGGCTACACCTTC
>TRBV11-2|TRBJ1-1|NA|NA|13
CASSPAGNTEAFF
TGTGCCAGCAGCCCTGCAGGGAACACTGAAGCTTTCTTT
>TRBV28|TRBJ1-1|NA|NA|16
CASTTPGVPGVTEAFF
TGTGCCAGCACCACCCCCGGTGTGCCGGGGGTCACTGAAGCTTTCTTT
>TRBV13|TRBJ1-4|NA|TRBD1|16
CASSRGGIGANEKLFF
TGTGCCAGCAGCCGAGGGGGCATTGGAGCTAATGAAAAACTGTTTTTT
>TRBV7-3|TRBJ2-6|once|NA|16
CASSPYPSAGANVLTF
TGTGCCAGCAGCCCCTACCCTAGTGCTGGGGCCAACGTCCTGACTTTC
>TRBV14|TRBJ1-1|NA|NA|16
CASSPDSPLLNTEAFF
TGTGCCAGCAGTCCGGACAGCCCACTCTTGAACACTGAAGCTTTCTTT
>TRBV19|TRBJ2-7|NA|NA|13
CASSIASHYEQYF
TGTGCCAGTAGTATAGCATCACACTACGAGCAGTACTTC
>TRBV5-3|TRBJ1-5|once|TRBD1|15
CARLAGGQDNQPQHF
TGTGCCAGGTTGGCAGGGGGCCAGGACAATCAGCCCCAGCATTTT
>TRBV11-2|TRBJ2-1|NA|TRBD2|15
CASSSPPSGSHEQFF
TGTGCCAGCAGCTCCCCCCCGAGCGGGAGCCATGAGCAGTTCTTC
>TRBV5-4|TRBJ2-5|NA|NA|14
CASSWRTDQETQYF
TGTGCCAGCAGCTGGCGGACAGACCAAGAGACCCAGTACTTC
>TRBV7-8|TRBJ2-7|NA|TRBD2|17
CASSPWGLAGSGYEQYF
TGTGCCAGCAGCCCGTGGGGACTAGCGGGAAGCGGCTACGAGCAGTACTTC
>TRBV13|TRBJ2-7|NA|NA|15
CASSPFGDRDYEQYF
TGTGCCAGCAGCCCCTTCGGGGACCGGGACTACGAGCAGTACTTC
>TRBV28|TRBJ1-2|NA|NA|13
CASSFSGRAGYTF
TGTGCCAGCAGTTTTTCGGGGAGGGCTGGCTACACCTTC
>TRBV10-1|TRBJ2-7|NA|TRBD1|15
CASSERTGQSYEQYF
TGCGCCAGCAGTGAGCGGACAGGCCAATCCTACGAGCAGTACTTC
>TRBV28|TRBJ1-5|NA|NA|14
CASSPRTLLGPQHF
TGTGCCAGCAGTCCAAGGACATTACTGGGGCCCCAGCATTTT
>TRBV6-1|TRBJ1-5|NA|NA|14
CASSENIGNQPQHF
TGTGCCAGCAGTGAAAACATTGGCAATCAGCCCCAGCATTTT
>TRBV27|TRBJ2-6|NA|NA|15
CASSLSIPGANVLTF
TGTGCCAGCAGTTTAAGCATCCCTGGGGCCAACGTCCTGACTTTC
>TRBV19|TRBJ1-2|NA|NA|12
CASSIDYYGYTF
TGTGCCAGTAGTATAGACTACTATGGCTACACCTTC
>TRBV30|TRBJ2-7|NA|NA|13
CAWSGGVSYEQYF
TGTGCCTGGAGTGGGGGGGTCTCCTACGAGCAGTACTTC
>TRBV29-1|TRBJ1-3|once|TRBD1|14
CSVNTGGSGNTIYF
TGCAGCGTTAACACAGGGGGCTCTGGAAACACCATATATTTT
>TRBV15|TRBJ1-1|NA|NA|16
CATSRVPGGLNTEAFF
TGTGCCACCAGCAGAGTTCCCGGAGGTTTGAACACTGAAGCTTTCTTT
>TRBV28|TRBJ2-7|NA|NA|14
CASSLQGSTYEQYF
TGTGCCAGCAGCCTTCAGGGTTCAACTTACGAGCAGTACTTC
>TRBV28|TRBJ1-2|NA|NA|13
CASSPVSFYGYTF
TGTGCCAGCAGCCCCGTATCGTTTTATGGCTACACCTTC
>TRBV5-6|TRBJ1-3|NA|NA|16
CASSLAGHVNSYTIYF
TGTGCCAGCAGCTTGGCCGGACACGTTAACAGTTACACCATATATTTT
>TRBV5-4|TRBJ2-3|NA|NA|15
CASSLDVYSTDTQYF
TGTGCCAGCAGCTTGGACGTCTATAGCACAGATACGCAGTATTTT
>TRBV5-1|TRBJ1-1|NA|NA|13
CASGRGWDTEAFF
TGCGCCAGCGGTCGGGGGTGGGACACTGAAGCTTTCTTT
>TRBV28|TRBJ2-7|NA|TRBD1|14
CASSQDRLAYEQYF
TGTGCCAGCAGCCAGGACAGGTTAGCCTACGAGCAGTACTTC
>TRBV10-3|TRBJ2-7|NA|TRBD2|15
CAISESGTSGYEQYF
TGTGCCATCAGTGAGTCCGGGACTAGCGGTTACGAGCAGTACTTC
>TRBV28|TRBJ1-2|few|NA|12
CASSLGGYGYTF
TGTGCCAGCAGTTTGGGCGGGTATGGCTACACCTTC
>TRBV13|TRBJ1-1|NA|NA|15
CASSRRGGEGTEAFF
TGTGCCAGCAGCCGGCGGGGAGGGGAGGGCACTGAAGCTTTCTTT
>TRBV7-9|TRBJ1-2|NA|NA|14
CASSLGTGRDGYTF
TGTGCCAGCAGCTTAGGGACCGGGAGAGATGGCTACACCTTC
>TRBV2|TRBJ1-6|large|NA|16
CASSQTGWQGHSPLHF
TGTGCCAGCAGTCAAACGGGTTGGCAGGGGCATTCACCCCTCCACTTT
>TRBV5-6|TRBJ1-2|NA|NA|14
CASSPFSGVGGYTF
TGTGCCAGCAGCCCTTTCTCCGGGGTGGGCGGCTACACCTTC
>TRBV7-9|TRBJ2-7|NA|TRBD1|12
CASSSTGFEQYF
TGTGCCAGCAGCTCGACAGGGTTCGAGCAGTACTTC
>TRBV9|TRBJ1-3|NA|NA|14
CASSTGDSGNTIYF
TGTGCCAGCAGCACAGGCGACTCTGGAAACACCATATATTTT
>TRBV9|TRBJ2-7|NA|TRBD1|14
CASSVGTGDYEQYF
TGTGCCAGCAGCGTCGGGACAGGGGACTACGAGCAGTACTTC
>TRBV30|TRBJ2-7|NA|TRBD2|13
CAWSLGEGREQYF
TGTGCCTGGAGTTTGGGGGAGGGCCGCGAGCAGTACTTC
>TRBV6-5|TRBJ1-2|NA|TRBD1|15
CASSSGTGGNYGYTF
TGTGCCAGCAGTTCCGGGACAGGGGGGAACTATGGCTACACCTTC
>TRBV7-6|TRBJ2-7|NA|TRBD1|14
CASSVQGAGYEQYF
TGTGCCAGCAGCGTACAGGGGGCGGGCTACGAGCAGTACTTC
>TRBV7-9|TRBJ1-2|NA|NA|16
CASSFLGDAEGDGYTF
TGTGCCAGCAGCTTTCTGGGGGACGCGGAGGGAGATGGCTACACCTTC
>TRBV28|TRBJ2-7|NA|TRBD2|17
CASSLWSPSGRSYEQYF
TGTGCCAGCAGTTTATGGTCGCCTAGCGGGAGGTCCTACGAGCAGTACTTC
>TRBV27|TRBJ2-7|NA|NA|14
CASSLARYSYEQYF
TGTGCCAGCAGTTTGGCTAGATACTCCTACGAGCAGTACTTC
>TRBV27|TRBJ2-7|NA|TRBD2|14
CASSPGTSILEQYF
TGTGCCAGCAGCCCAGGGACTAGCATCCTCGAGCAGTACTTC
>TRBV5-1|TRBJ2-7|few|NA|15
CASSLVGSGPNEQYF
TGCGCCAGCAGCTTGGTAGGCAGCGGGCCAAACGAGCAGTACTTC
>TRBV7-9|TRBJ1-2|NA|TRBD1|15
CASSSGPGGGDGYTF
TGTGCCAGCAGCAGTGGTCCGGGAGGGGGCGATGGCTACACCTTC
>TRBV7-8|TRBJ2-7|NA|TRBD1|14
CASSSRDRDYEQYF
TGTGCCAGCAGCAGCCGGGACAGGGATTACGAGCAGTACTTC
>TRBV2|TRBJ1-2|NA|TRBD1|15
CASSSVGQGWGGYTF
TGTGCCAGCAGCTCGGTGGGACAGGGGTGGGGTGGCTACACCTTC
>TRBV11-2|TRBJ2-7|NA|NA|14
CASGGGGLNGEQYF
TGTGCCAGCGGCGGTGGAGGACTCAACGGCGAGCAGTACTTC
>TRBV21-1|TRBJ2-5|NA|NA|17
CASRSLPREGVVKTQYF
TGTGCCAGCAGAAGTCTCCCCCGGGAGGGAGTCGTGAAGACCCAGTACTTC
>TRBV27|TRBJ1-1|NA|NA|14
CASNERGSGTEAFF
TGTGCCAGCAATGAGAGGGGGTCCGGCACTGAAGCTTTCTTT
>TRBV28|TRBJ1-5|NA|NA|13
CASSPPGNQPQHF
TGTGCCAGCAGTCCACCGGGCAATCAGCCCCAGCATTTT
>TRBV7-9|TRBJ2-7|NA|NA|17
CASSPGGYRTSSYEQYF
TGTGCCAGCAGCCCAGGGGGGTACAGGACGAGCTCCTACGAGCAGTACTTC
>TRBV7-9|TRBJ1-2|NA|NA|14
CASSPSGEVRGYTF
TGTGCCAGCAGCCCGAGTGGTGAGGTTCGGGGCTACACCTTC
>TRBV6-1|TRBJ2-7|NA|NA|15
CASSGTAGTSYEQYF
TGTGCCAGCAGTGGTACTGCCGGGACTTCCTACGAGCAGTACTTC
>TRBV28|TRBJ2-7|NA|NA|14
CASSPRQELYEQYF
TGTGCCAGCAGTCCACGACAGGAGTTATACGAGCAGTACTTC
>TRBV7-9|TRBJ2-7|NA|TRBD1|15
CASSQGPDRAHEQYF
TGTGCCAGCAGCCAGGGGCCGGACAGGGCTCACGAGCAGTACTTC
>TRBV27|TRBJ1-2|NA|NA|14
CASSFSPGDYGYTF
TGTGCCAGCAGTTTTTCCCCCGGAGACTATGGCTACACCTTC
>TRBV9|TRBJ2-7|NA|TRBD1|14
CASSDWDRGNEQYF
TGTGCCAGCAGCGACTGGGACAGGGGAAACGAGCAGTACTTC
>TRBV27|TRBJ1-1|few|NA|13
CASSWTVNTEAFF
TGTGCCAGCAGTTGGACAGTGAACACTGAAGCTTTCTTT